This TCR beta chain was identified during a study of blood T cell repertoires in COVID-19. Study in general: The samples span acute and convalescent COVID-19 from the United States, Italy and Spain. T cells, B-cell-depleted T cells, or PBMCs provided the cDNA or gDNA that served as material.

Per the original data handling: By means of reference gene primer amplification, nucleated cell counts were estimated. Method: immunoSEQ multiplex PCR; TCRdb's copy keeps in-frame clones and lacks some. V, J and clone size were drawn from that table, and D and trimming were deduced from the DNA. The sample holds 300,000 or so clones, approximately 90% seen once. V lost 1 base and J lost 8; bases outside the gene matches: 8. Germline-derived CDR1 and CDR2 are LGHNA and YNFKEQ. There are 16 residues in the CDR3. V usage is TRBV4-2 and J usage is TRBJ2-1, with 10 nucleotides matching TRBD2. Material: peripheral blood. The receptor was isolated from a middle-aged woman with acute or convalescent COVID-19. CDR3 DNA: TGTGCCAGCAGCCAAGCGGGAGCGGGGGGGCCCGATGAGCAGTTCTTC. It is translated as CASSQAGAGGPDEQFF.